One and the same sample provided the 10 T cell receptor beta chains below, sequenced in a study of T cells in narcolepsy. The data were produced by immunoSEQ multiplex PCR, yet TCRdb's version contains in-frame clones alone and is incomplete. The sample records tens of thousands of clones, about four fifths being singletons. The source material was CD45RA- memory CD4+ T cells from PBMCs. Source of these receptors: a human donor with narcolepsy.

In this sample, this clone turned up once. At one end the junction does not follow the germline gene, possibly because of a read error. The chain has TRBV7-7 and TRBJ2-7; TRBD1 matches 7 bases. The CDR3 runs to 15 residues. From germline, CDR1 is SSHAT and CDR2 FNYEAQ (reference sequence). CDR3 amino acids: CASSSPRTGSYEQYF. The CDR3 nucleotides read TGTGCTAGCAGCTCACCCAGGACAGGATCATACGAGCAGTACTTC.

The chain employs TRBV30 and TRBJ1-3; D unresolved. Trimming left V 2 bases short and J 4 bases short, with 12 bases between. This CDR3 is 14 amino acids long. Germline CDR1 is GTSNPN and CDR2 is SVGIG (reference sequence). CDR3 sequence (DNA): TGTGCCTGGAGTCGGGTAGGCGGGGGAAACACCATATATTTT. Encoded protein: CAWSRVGGGNTIYF.

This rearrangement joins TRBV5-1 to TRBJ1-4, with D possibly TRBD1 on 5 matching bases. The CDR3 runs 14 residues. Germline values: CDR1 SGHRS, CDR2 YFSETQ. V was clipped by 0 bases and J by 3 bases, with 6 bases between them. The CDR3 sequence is CASSLGGANEKLFF. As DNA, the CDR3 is TGCGCCAGCAGCTTGGGGGGCGCTAATGAAAAACTGTTTTTT. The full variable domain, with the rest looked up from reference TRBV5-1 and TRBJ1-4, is KAGVTQTPRYLIKTRGQQVTLSCSPISGHRSVSWYQQTPGQGLQFLFEYFSETQRNKGNFPGRFSGRQFSNSRSEMNVSTLELGDSALYLCASSLGGANEKLFFGSGTQLSVL.

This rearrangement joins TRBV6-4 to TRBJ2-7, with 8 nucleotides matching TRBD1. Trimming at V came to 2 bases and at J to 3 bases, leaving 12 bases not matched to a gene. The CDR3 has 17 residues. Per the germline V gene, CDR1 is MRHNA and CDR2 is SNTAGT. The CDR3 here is CASSDHPSGQVHYEQYF. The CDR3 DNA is TGTGCCAGCAGTGACCACCCCTCGGGACAGGTACACTACGAGCAGTACTTC.

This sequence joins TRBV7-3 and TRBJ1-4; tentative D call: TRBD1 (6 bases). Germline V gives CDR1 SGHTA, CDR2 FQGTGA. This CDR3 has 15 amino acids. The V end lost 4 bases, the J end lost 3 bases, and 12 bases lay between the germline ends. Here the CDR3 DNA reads TGTGCCAGCAGCTCGACTGGGGGGCCTAATGAAAAACTGTTTTTT. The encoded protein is CASSSTGGPNEKLFF.

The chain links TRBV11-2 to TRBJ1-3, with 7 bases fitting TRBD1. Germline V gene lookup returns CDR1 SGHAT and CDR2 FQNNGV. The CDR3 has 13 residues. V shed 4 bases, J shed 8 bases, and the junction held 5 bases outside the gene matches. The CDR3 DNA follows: TGTGCCAGCAGCTCCCAGGGGGTGGACACCATATATTTT. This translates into CASSSQGVDTIYF.

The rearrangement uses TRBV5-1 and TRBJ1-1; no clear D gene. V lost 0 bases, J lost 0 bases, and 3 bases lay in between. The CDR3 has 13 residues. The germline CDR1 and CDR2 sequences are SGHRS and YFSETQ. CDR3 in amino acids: CASSLEVNTEAFF. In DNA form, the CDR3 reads TGCGCCAGCAGCTTGGAAGTGAACACTGAAGCTTTCTTT.

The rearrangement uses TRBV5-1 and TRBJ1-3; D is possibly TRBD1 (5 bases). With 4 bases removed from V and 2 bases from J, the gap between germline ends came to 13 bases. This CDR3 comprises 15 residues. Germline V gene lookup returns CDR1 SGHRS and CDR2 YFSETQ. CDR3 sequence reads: CASSGGDATGNTIYF. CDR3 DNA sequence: TGCGCCAGCAGCGGAGGGGACGCAACTGGAAACACCATATATTTT.

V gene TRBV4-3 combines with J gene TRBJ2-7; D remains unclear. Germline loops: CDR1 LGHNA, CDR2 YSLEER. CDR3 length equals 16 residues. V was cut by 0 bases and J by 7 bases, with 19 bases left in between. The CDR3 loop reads CASSQDPLSGVGEQYF. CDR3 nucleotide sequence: TGCGCCAGCAGCCAAGATCCGCTGTCGGGCGTTGGAGAGCAGTACTTC.

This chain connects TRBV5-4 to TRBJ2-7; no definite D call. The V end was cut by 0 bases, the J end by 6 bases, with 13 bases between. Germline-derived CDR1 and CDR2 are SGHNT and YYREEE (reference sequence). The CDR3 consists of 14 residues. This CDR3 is CASSLAPTTGEQYF. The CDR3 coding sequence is TGTGCCAGCAGCTTGGCTCCGACCACGGGCGAGCAGTACTTC.